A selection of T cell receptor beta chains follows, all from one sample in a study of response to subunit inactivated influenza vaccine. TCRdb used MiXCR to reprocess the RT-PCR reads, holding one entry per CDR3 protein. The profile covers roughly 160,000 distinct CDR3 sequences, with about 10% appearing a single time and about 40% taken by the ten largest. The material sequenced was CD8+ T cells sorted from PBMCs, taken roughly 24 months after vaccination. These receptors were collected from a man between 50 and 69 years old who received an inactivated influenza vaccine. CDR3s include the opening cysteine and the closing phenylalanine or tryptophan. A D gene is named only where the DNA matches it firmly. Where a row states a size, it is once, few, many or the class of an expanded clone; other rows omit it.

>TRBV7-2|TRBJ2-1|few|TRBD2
TGTGCCAGCAGCTTAGCGTTACGGTTAGGGACTAGCCCTACCCTATACAATGAGCAGTTCTTC
CASSLALRLGTSPTLYNEQFF
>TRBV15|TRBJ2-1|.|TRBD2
TGTGCCACCAGCCCCCTGATTGCTAGCGGGGGGGCTGGTGAGCAGTTCTTC
CATSPLIASGGAGEQFF
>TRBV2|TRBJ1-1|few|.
TGTGCCAGCAGTGACAGGGAGGTCACTGAAGCTTTCTTT
CASSDREVTEAFF
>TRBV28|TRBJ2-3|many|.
TGTGCCAGCAGTTCGACCTCGGCAGGTCCCGCGGGGGATACGCAGTATTTT
CASSSTSAGPAGDTQYF
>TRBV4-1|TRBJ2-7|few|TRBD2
TGCGCCAGCAGTATGCTAGCGGGGGGGCTGACACTCTACGAGCAGTACTTC
CASSMLAGGLTLYEQYF
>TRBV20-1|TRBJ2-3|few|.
TGCAGTGCTAGTTTTGGTACTCGAGGCACAGATACGCAGTATTTT
CSASFGTRGTDTQYF
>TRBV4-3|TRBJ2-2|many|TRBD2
TGCGCCAGCAGCCAAGATGCCAGCGGGAGGAGGTCCGGGGAGCTGTTTTTT
CASSQDASGRRSGELFF
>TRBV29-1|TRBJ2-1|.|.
TGCAGCGTTGAGGACTATTCCTACAATGAGCAGTTCTTC
CSVEDYSYNEQFF
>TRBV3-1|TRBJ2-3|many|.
TGTGCCAGCAGCCAAGAATGGCGGGTGCCCCTCACGCAGACAGATACGCAGTATTTT
CASSQEWRVPLTQTDTQYF
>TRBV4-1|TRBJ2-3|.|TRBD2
TGCGCCAGCAGCCGATGGACTAGCGGGACTTCGCAGTATTTT
CASSRWTSGTSQYF